A few counts support the clone carrying this T cell receptor beta chain. As yet, its antigen is unknown. The CDR3 regions of TCR beta were amplified from RNA transcripts. The HTBI primer set was used in a first-round RT-PCR of the TCR CDR3. TCRdb used MiXCR to reprocess the multiplex PCR reads, holding one entry per CDR3 protein. The sample lists approximately 430,000 distinct CDR3 sequences, roughly 14% occurring once. The sample belongs to a study of T cells in Graves' hyperthyroidism and ophthalmopathy. Study-level points and caveats: Separating ophthalmopathy from stable hyperthyroidism was achieved by a 13 V-J model. Most clonotypes expanded in thyroid above 0.001 were likewise present in blood.

The CDR3 spans 17 residues. V lost 6 bases, J lost 7 bases, and 15 bases stayed unmatched. Germline CDR1 is MNHEY and CDR2 is SVGEGT. The source is a woman aged 18-35 years with Graves' hyperthyroidism. V gene TRBV6-2 or TRBV6-3 combines with J gene TRBJ2-1, with TRBD2 identical over 10 bases. Source material: blood. The CDR3 DNA follows: TGTGCCAGCAGGCCCTATCTAGCGGGAGTGGGTGGTAATGAGCAGTTCTTC. This encodes CASRPYLAGVGGNEQFF.